The rows below give T cell receptor beta chains drawn from one sample of a study of T-cell memory formation after mild COVID-19. A single record per CDR3 protein comes from TCRdb applying MiXCR to the 5' RACE reads. The table lists roughly 340,000 distinct CDR3 sequences, approximately 16% of them singletons, with about 22% in the top ten. Sequenced material: PBMCs or a T cell subset sorted from them (not recorded which). The receptors derive from a young man who had mild COVID-19 (a few samples of this study predate the infection). Cell type and time point are not known. Each CDR3 is given with its conserved first and last residue. A D gene is named only where the DNA matches it firmly. Expanded clones get a size class; other rows say once, few or many, or leave the size out.

d_gene: NA
v_gene: TRBV11-3
abundance: few
j_gene: TRBJ2-1
CDR3nt: TGTGCCAGCAGCGGCAGGGTGTACAATGAGCAGTTCTTC
CDR3aa: CASSGRVYNEQFF

d_gene: NA
v_gene: TRBV18
abundance: NA
j_gene: TRBJ2-4
CDR3nt: TGTGCCAGCTCCGAACAAGAAGCCAAAAACATTCAGTACTTC
CDR3aa: CASSEQEAKNIQYF

d_gene: NA
v_gene: TRBV9
abundance: NA
j_gene: TRBJ2-5
CDR3nt: TGTGCCAGCAGCGGCGACGGCGGCATAGAGACCCAGTACTTC
CDR3aa: CASSGDGGIETQYF

d_gene: TRBD2
v_gene: TRBV12-3/TRBV12-4
abundance: NA
j_gene: TRBJ2-7
CDR3nt: TGTGCCAGCAGTTTTTTGGGACTAGCAGGGGGCGAGCAGTACTTC
CDR3aa: CASSFLGLAGGEQYF

d_gene: TRBD1
v_gene: TRBV27
abundance: NA
j_gene: TRBJ1-4
CDR3nt: TGTGCCAGCAGTCGCGGGACAGGGGAGGGAAAACTGTTTTTT
CDR3aa: CASSRGTGEGKLFF

d_gene: TRBD2
v_gene: TRBV2
abundance: NA
j_gene: TRBJ2-7
CDR3nt: TGTGCCAGCACGAAGTGGGGAGGGGATGAACAGTACTTC
CDR3aa: CASTKWGGDEQYF

d_gene: TRBD2
v_gene: TRBV19
abundance: NA
j_gene: TRBJ2-3
CDR3nt: TGTGCCGGGAAAAAAGGCGATAGGGGAGCGGGGGCGACAACTAGCACAGATACGCAGTATTTT
CDR3aa: CAGKKGDRGAGATTSTDTQYF

d_gene: NA
v_gene: TRBV25-1
abundance: few
j_gene: TRBJ1-2
CDR3nt: TGTGCCAGCAGTGAGTCTGGTTTCCCTGCCTACACCTTC
CDR3aa: CASSESGFPAYTF

d_gene: NA
v_gene: TRBV4-3
abundance: NA
j_gene: TRBJ2-3
CDR3nt: TGCGCCAGCAGCCAGTCCGGGACGGCAAGCACAGATACGCAGTATTTT
CDR3aa: CASSQSGTASTDTQYF

d_gene: NA
v_gene: TRBV6-5
abundance: NA
j_gene: TRBJ2-2
CDR3nt: TGTGCCAGCAGTTACACCGCCGCCGGGGAGCTGTTTTTT
CDR3aa: CASSYTAAGELFF

d_gene: NA
v_gene: TRBV5-1
abundance: NA
j_gene: TRBJ2-3
CDR3nt: TGCGCCAGCACAAGTGGAGGAGATACGCAGTATTTT
CDR3aa: CASTSGGDTQYF

d_gene: NA
v_gene: TRBV18
abundance: NA
j_gene: TRBJ1-5
CDR3nt: TGTGCCAGCTCACCCAATCAGGGGTCGGGCAATCAGCCCCAGCATTTT
CDR3aa: CASSPNQGSGNQPQHF

d_gene: NA
v_gene: TRBV6-2/TRBV6-3
abundance: many
j_gene: TRBJ2-3
CDR3nt: TGTGCCAGCATTCCGCCCCAGGGTACCGACACAGGAGATACGCAGTATTTT
CDR3aa: CASIPPQGTDTGDTQYF

d_gene: TRBD2
v_gene: TRBV5-1
abundance: NA
j_gene: TRBJ2-1
CDR3nt: TGCGCCAGCAGCTTGGGTCCGACTAGCTATGAGCAGTTCTTC
CDR3aa: CASSLGPTSYEQFF

d_gene: TRBD2
v_gene: TRBV19
abundance: few
j_gene: TRBJ2-3
CDR3nt: TGTGCCAGCTCCGGGAGGGGTTACACAGATACGCAGTATTTT
CDR3aa: CASSGRGYTDTQYF

d_gene: NA
v_gene: TRBV6-1
abundance: NA
j_gene: TRBJ1-1
CDR3nt: TGTGCCAGCAGTGAAGCGGGGGGAACTTGGAACACTGAAGCTTTCTTT
CDR3aa: CASSEAGGTWNTEAFF

d_gene: NA
v_gene: TRBV28
abundance: NA
j_gene: TRBJ2-6
CDR3nt: TGTGCCAGCAGGACCTTTCTGCTCTCTGGGGCCAACGTCCTGACTTTC
CDR3aa: CASRTFLLSGANVLTF

d_gene: NA
v_gene: TRBV7-2
abundance: NA
j_gene: TRBJ1-4
CDR3nt: TGTGCCAGCAGCTTAACCGGGACTGAGAATGAAAAACTGTTTTTT
CDR3aa: CASSLTGTENEKLFF

d_gene: NA
v_gene: TRBV7-9
abundance: few
j_gene: TRBJ2-1
CDR3nt: TGTGCCAGCAGCTTAAATCGGCAGGGTTACAATGAGCAGTTCTTC
CDR3aa: CASSLNRQGYNEQFF

d_gene: NA
v_gene: TRBV12-3/TRBV12-4
abundance: few
j_gene: TRBJ1-2
CDR3nt: TGTGCCAGCAGTTTTCAGGGGTGGAACTATGGCTACACCTTC
CDR3aa: CASSFQGWNYGYTF

d_gene: NA
v_gene: TRBV4-3
abundance: few
j_gene: TRBJ1-2
CDR3nt: TGCGCCAGCAGCCAAGATGGACACGGCACTAACTATGGCTACACCTTC
CDR3aa: CASSQDGHGTNYGYTF

d_gene: NA
v_gene: TRBV5-1
abundance: many
j_gene: TRBJ2-3
CDR3nt: TGTGCCAGCAGCTTAGCGGGCACAGATACGCAGTATTTT
CDR3aa: CASSLAGTDTQYF

d_gene: NA
v_gene: TRBV20-1
abundance: many
j_gene: TRBJ2-3
CDR3nt: TGCAGTGCCCGACTGGACCGACCCACAGATACGCAGTATTTT
CDR3aa: CSARLDRPTDTQYF

d_gene: TRBD2
v_gene: TRBV7-2
abundance: few
j_gene: TRBJ2-2
CDR3nt: TGTGCCAGCAGCAGGGGACTAAACACCGGGGAGCTGTTTTTT
CDR3aa: CASSRGLNTGELFF

d_gene: NA
v_gene: TRBV12-3/TRBV12-4
abundance: few
j_gene: TRBJ2-7
CDR3nt: TGTGCCAGCAGGCGACAGACGAACTACGAGCAGTACTTC
CDR3aa: CASRRQTNYEQYF

d_gene: TRBD1
v_gene: TRBV20-1
abundance: NA
j_gene: TRBJ1-4
CDR3nt: TGCAGTGCTAGAGCACAGGGGAGTGAAAAACTGTTTTTT
CDR3aa: CSARAQGSEKLFF

d_gene: NA
v_gene: TRBV12-2
abundance: NA
j_gene: TRBJ1-1
CDR3nt: TGTGCAAGTCGCTTAGCTCCAGGCAGGGCAAACACTGAAGCTTTCTTT
CDR3aa: CASRLAPGRANTEAFF

d_gene: NA
v_gene: TRBV6-5
abundance: few
j_gene: TRBJ1-1
CDR3nt: TGTGCCAGCAGTGAAGACAGTCTCGCTGAAGCTTTCTTT
CDR3aa: CASSEDSLAEAFF

d_gene: NA
v_gene: TRBV10-3
abundance: few
j_gene: TRBJ2-3
CDR3nt: TGTGCCATCAGGACAGGGAGGGCAGATACGCAGTATTTT
CDR3aa: CAIRTGRADTQYF

d_gene: NA
v_gene: TRBV7-2
abundance: few
j_gene: TRBJ2-3
CDR3nt: TGTGCCAGCACTTCGTCGGTCTTTGACACGCAGTATTTT
CDR3aa: CASTSSVFDTQYF

d_gene: NA
v_gene: TRBV20-1
abundance: few
j_gene: TRBJ1-6
CDR3nt: TGCAGTGCTCAGTGGGCAGACGGGAATTCACCCCTCCACTTT
CDR3aa: CSAQWADGNSPLHF

d_gene: NA
v_gene: TRBV19
abundance: NA
j_gene: TRBJ2-5
CDR3nt: TGTGCCAGTAGTATACGGGACGGGGAAGGGACCCAGTACTTC
CDR3aa: CASSIRDGEGTQYF

d_gene: NA
v_gene: TRBV7-7
abundance: many
j_gene: TRBJ2-5
CDR3nt: TGTGCCAGCAGCTTACGCCGGGGGTCCGAAGAGACCCAGTACTTC
CDR3aa: CASSLRRGSEETQYF

d_gene: NA
v_gene: TRBV5-6
abundance: few
j_gene: TRBJ2-3
CDR3nt: TGTGCCAGCAGCCTGACTAGTTTTACAGATACGCAGTATTTT
CDR3aa: CASSLTSFTDTQYF

d_gene: TRBD1
v_gene: TRBV12-3/TRBV12-4
abundance: few
j_gene: TRBJ2-7
CDR3nt: TGTGCCAGCAGGTCAGACCTCCCGACAGGGGGCTACGAGCAGTACTTC
CDR3aa: CASRSDLPTGGYEQYF

d_gene: NA
v_gene: TRBV6-1
abundance: NA
j_gene: TRBJ2-4
CDR3nt: TGTGCCAGCAGTGATTGGTCTTTCGGCATTCAGTACTTC
CDR3aa: CASSDWSFGIQYF

d_gene: NA
v_gene: TRBV6-5
abundance: many
j_gene: TRBJ2-7
CDR3nt: TGTGCCAGCAGTTACTCGTTAGCGGAGGGCTACGAGCAGTACTTC
CDR3aa: CASSYSLAEGYEQYF

d_gene: TRBD1
v_gene: TRBV11-2
abundance: few
j_gene: TRBJ2-7
CDR3nt: TGTGCCAGCAGCTTAGGTGGGACAGGGGGCATACACGAGCAGTACTTC
CDR3aa: CASSLGGTGGIHEQYF

d_gene: NA
v_gene: TRBV7-9
abundance: few
j_gene: TRBJ1-1
CDR3nt: TGTGCCAGCAGCCCCGTCAGAGGCACTGAAGCTTTCTTT
CDR3aa: CASSPVRGTEAFF

d_gene: NA
v_gene: TRBV27
abundance: NA
j_gene: TRBJ2-1
CDR3nt: TGTGCCAGCAGCCCCGGCGCTGTACCTTACAATGAGCAGTTCTTC
CDR3aa: CASSPGAVPYNEQFF

d_gene: NA
v_gene: TRBV4-1
abundance: NA
j_gene: TRBJ1-4
CDR3nt: TGCGCCAGCAGCCAAGGGCAGGAGGGTGAAAAACTGTTTTTT
CDR3aa: CASSQGQEGEKLFF

d_gene: TRBD2
v_gene: TRBV9
abundance: NA
j_gene: TRBJ2-5
CDR3nt: TGTGCCAGCAGCGTAGCGCGGGGGGGCCAGGAGACCCAGTACTTC
CDR3aa: CASSVARGGQETQYF

d_gene: NA
v_gene: TRBV6-5
abundance: NA
j_gene: TRBJ1-1
CDR3nt: TGTGCCAGGGGATGGACGCTAGTATCGCCCATGAACACTGAAGCTTTCTTT
CDR3aa: CARGWTLVSPMNTEAFF

d_gene: TRBD1
v_gene: TRBV3-1
abundance: few
j_gene: TRBJ2-5
CDR3nt: TGTGCCAGCAGCCAGGATACAGGGGCCCGCTACTTC
CDR3aa: CASSQDTGARYF

d_gene: NA
v_gene: TRBV7-9
abundance: few
j_gene: TRBJ1-1
CDR3nt: TGTGCCAGCAGCCAAAATGCCTGGGGCCACTCTCACACTGAAGCTTTCTTT
CDR3aa: CASSQNAWGHSHTEAFF

d_gene: NA
v_gene: TRBV6-5
abundance: few
j_gene: TRBJ2-2
CDR3nt: TGTGCCAGCAGTTACCGGACAGACACCGGGGAGCTGTTTTTT
CDR3aa: CASSYRTDTGELFF

d_gene: TRBD1
v_gene: TRBV14
abundance: NA
j_gene: TRBJ2-1
CDR3nt: TGTGCCAGCAGCAGGACAGGGTACGGCAATGAGCAGTTCTTC
CDR3aa: CASSRTGYGNEQFF

d_gene: NA
v_gene: TRBV18
abundance: many
j_gene: TRBJ2-6
CDR3nt: TGTGCCAGCTCACCACCAACAGGGACTGGGGCCAACGTCCTGACTTTC
CDR3aa: CASSPPTGTGANVLTF

d_gene: NA
v_gene: TRBV7-9
abundance: NA
j_gene: TRBJ2-7
CDR3nt: TGTGCCAGCAGCTTAGGGAGAGGAACAGGGCCCTTCCTCTACGAGCAGTACTTC
CDR3aa: CASSLGRGTGPFLYEQYF

d_gene: NA
v_gene: TRBV4-3
abundance: NA
j_gene: TRBJ2-1
CDR3nt: TGCGCCAGCAGCCAAGCCGAGGGGGTAGACAATGAGCAGTTCTTC
CDR3aa: CASSQAEGVDNEQFF

d_gene: NA
v_gene: TRBV5-6
abundance: few
j_gene: TRBJ1-1
CDR3nt: TGTGCCAGCAGCTTGGTTGGAGGCTGGTTCACTGAAGCTTTCTTT
CDR3aa: CASSLVGGWFTEAFF

d_gene: TRBD1
v_gene: TRBV3-1
abundance: few
j_gene: TRBJ2-7
CDR3nt: TGTGCCAGCAGCCATTCGACAGGGGGGCAGTCCGAGCAGTACTTC
CDR3aa: CASSHSTGGQSEQYF

d_gene: NA
v_gene: TRBV6-5
abundance: many
j_gene: TRBJ2-5
CDR3nt: TGTGCCAGCAGCCTGACAGGGAGGGAGACCCAGTACTTC
CDR3aa: CASSLTGRETQYF